This T cell receptor (beta chain) was sequenced for a study of T cell responses to AZD1222 COVID-19 vaccine. CDR3 length equals 16 residues. V lost 5 bases, J lost 5 bases, and 7 bases stayed unmatched. Germline CDR1 and CDR2: MDHEN and SYDVKM. Only one count was recorded for this clone. Clones were read by immunoSEQ multiplex PCR, and TCRdb kept only the in-frame ones, dropping some. In the table there are 85,000 or so clones, about 86% of which are singletons. This chain connects TRBV28 to TRBJ2-1; 12 positions agree with TRBD2. This receptor was obtained from an adult who received the AZD1222 COVID-19 vaccine. This specimen consisted of peripheral blood, obtained 28 days after the second AZD1222 dose. This CDR3 reads CASSPPTSGSHNEQFF. The CDR3 coding sequence is TGTGCCAGCAGTCCTCCGACTAGCGGGAGCCACAATGAGCAGTTCTTC.